This T cell receptor beta chain was sequenced for a study of blood T cell repertoires in COVID-19. About the study: Researchers got acute and convalescent COVID-19 samples from the United States, Italy and Spain. Sources were T cells, B-cell-depleted T cells, or PBMCs; the material itself was cDNA or gDNA.

Germline V gene sequence: CDR1 SGHTS, CDR2 YDEGEE. This CDR3 is built from 12 residues. Trimming took 0 bases from V and 8 from J, leaving 6 bases between them. How the authors handled the data: Nucleated cell number was recorded as an estimate derived from reference gene primer amplification. Clones were sequenced by immunoSEQ multiplex PCR, and TCRdb holds only the in-frame ones, with some missing. V and J calls and clone size are those listed in that table; D and trimming were worked out from the DNA. The top ten hold 2.9% of the sample, which has some 65,000 clones, approximately 93% seen once. The count of this clone is one.

The rearrangement uses TRBV5-8 and TRBJ2-1; D is unclear. The TCR comes from a man between 65 and 85 years old with active COVID-19. The sample consisted of peripheral blood. CDR3 sequence reads: CASSLVSYEQFF. DNA of the CDR3: TGTGCCAGCAGCTTGGTTAGCTATGAGCAGTTCTTC.